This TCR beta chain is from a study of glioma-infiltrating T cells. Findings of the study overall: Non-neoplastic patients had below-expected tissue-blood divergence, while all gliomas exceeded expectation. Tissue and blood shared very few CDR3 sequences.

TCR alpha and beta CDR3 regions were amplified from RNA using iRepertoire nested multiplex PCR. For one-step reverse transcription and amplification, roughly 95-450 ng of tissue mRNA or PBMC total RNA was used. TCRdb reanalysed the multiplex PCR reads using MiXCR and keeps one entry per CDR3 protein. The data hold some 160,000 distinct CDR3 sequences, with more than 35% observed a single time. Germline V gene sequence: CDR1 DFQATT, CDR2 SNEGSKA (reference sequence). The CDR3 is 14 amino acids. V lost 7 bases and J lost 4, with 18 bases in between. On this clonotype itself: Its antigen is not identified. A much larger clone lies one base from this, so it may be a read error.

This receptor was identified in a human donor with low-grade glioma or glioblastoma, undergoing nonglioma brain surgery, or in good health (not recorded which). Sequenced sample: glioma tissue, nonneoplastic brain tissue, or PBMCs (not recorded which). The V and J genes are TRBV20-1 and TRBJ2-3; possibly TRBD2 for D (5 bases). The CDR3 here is CSDSVGSWADTQYF. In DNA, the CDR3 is TGCAGTGATAGCGTAGGGTCCTGGGCAGATACGCAGTATTTT.